The T cell receptor (beta chain) described here comes from a study of control samples from healthy donors and cancer patients. Generated by immunoSEQ multiplex PCR, the TCRdb table keeps only in-frame clones and is missing some. The sample has more than 95,000 clones, over 75% seen once. Germline CDR1 reads MNHEY; CDR2 reads SMNVEV (reference sequence). The CDR3 has 15 residues. The germline V and J ends were trimmed by 5 bases and 7 bases, with 21 bases remaining between them. V usage is TRBV27 and J usage is TRBJ2-7; possibly TRBD2 for D (6 bases). This sequence was found in a young man in good health. Sequencing used blood. The CDR3 region is CASSPHPGLEGEQYF. Here the CDR3 DNA reads TGTGCCAGCAGTCCCCATCCGGGACTGGAAGGGGAGCAGTACTTC.